Detailed here is one TCR beta chain. There are a few counts of this clonotype. Its antigen has not been determined. The sample holds no much larger clone one base away, and base qualities are not on file. The data belong to a study of T cells in Graves' hyperthyroidism and ophthalmopathy (dated by TCRdb to between 2017 and 2020). Broadly, across the study: Peripheral blood samples were taken at initial diagnosis, before any treatment was given. To identify distinguishing TCR V-J signatures, a discovery cohort of some 100 patients was used, comprising 43 with Graves' ophthalmopathy and roughly 60 with stable Graves' hyperthyroidism. Prospective prediction of ophthalmopathy was tested in an independent validation cohort of some 20 hyperthyroidism patients and 15 to 17 patients who later progressed to ophthalmopathy. The roughly 100 discovery patients were randomly divided into training and test sets at a 7:3 ratio. In roughly six Graves' hyperthyroidism patients, the study also compared T-cell repertoires from thyroid tissue with T-cell repertoires from blood. Following sampling, methimazole starting at 30 mg daily was given to hyperthyroidism patients, and high-dose intravenous methylprednisolone was given to ophthalmopathy patients. According to the paper, TCR Vbeta CDR3 sequencing was carried out on 135 peripheral blood samples, which came from approximately 43 ophthalmopathy, around 74 hyperthyroidism and roughly 17 progressor patients. What the research found in general, with its limitations: Blood samples also contained most of the expanded thyroid clonotypes (frequency above 0.001), which suggests that blood repertoires may reflect thyroid immune responses. No statistical method was used to fix the sample size in advance, and group allocation was not hidden from the investigators. In cross-validation, a model built on a 13 V-J signature told ophthalmopathy apart from stable hyperthyroidism with over 85% sensitivity and 81% to 82% specificity, and in testing the same model reached 80%/75%. In validation, progression to ophthalmopathy was predicted by the model with nearly 71% sensitivity and under 85% specificity, a median of approximately 6.5 months before onset.

TCR beta CDR3 regions were amplified from RNA transcripts. A first-round RT-PCR of the TCR CDR3 used the HTBI primer set with the Qiagen OneStep RT-PCR kit. A second multiplex PCR round built the libraries, followed by size selection and purification. Sequencing of the libraries was done on an Illumina HiSeq2000 using paired-end 100 bp reads. As for how the authors treated the data: SOAPnuke was used to process the raw data, removing reads that contained adapters or uncalled bases, had a mean Phred below 15, or lacked an exact match to the constant primer or identifier. COPE v1.2.5 was used to merge high-quality paired reads, and clonotypes were defined as unique nucleotide sequences. MiTCR v1.1 was used to align clonotypes to the IMGT TRBV, TRBD and TRBJ reference segments. Analysis was restricted to V-J combinations with a frequency above 0.0001, which covered over 98% of repertoires. The TCS score was defined as F50 (clonal expansion) divided by E x V (chaos), with BLOSUM62-based TCRdist calculated between CDR3 peptides within each V-J. Welch's t-statistics and random forest reduced 500 to 650 V-J features to 10 to 15, which were used in a naive Bayes classifier (R e1071). TCRdb reran the public reads through fastp at Q25 and MiXCR, keeping productive beta chains. Every CDR3 protein is listed once, alongside the most common genes and DNA of its rows. The V and J calls, along with clone size, are taken from TCRdb and not from the paper's own processing. Present in this sample are 350,000 or so distinct CDR3 sequences, about 20% of which were seen just once. The top ten constitute roughly 49% of the sample.

The CDR3 numbers 12 residues from cysteine through phenylalanine. Only the CDR3 portion is preserved as DNA: 36 bases, with reading frame beginning at the first base. V and J are truncated by 5 bases and 4 bases respectively, leaving an intervening sequence of 8 bases. CDR1 and CDR2 were assigned from the germline V gene (reference sequence) as MNHEY and SMNVEV. Graves' hyperthyroidism was defined as stable when no progression to ophthalmopathy occurred over 18 months of follow-up. The hyperthyroidism patients were between 18 and 65 years old and newly diagnosed, with a disease duration of less than 2 months. Any patient with an uncontrolled infection, another autoimmune disease, pregnancy or lactation was excluded. Diagnoses were based on clinical symptoms, serum thyroxine and TRAb, thyroid ultrasound and orbital computed tomography. PBMCs were separated from 10 ml of fresh peripheral blood using Ficoll-Paque density gradient centrifugation. Total RNA was extracted with Trizol reagent, and quality was checked on an Agilent 2100 Bioanalyzer.

The receptor was isolated from a woman aged 45-65 years with Graves' hyperthyroidism. The material sequenced was blood. Recombination linked TRBV27 to TRBJ1-2, with the D gene not clear enough to name. The CDR3 loop reads CASSVDGYGYTF. The DNA sequence is given as TGTGCCAGCAGTGTAGACGGCTATGGCTACACCTTC.